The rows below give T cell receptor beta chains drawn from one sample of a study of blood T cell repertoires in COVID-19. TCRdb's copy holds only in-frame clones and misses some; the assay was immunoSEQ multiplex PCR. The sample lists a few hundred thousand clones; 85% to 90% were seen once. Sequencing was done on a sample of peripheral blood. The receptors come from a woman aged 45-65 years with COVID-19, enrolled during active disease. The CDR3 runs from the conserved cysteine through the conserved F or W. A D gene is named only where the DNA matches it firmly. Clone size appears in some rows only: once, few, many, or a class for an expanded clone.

TGTGCCAGCAATAAAGGGACAGGGTTCATTGACTATGGCTACACCTTC	CASNKGTGFIDYGYTF	16	TRBD1	.	TRBV2	TRBJ1-2
TGTGCCTGGAGTAAGGGGGCTAGCAATCAGCCCCAGCATTTT	CAWSKGASNQPQHF	14	TRBD1	.	TRBV30	TRBJ1-5
TGTGCCAGAAGCCTACACGGACAGGGGCATCAGCCCCAGCATTTT	CARSLHGQGHQPQHF	15	TRBD1	.	TRBV5-3	TRBJ1-5
TGCGCCAGCAGCTCAATTGGGACATCGGGCACTGAAGCTTTCTTT	CASSSIGTSGTEAFF	15	.	.	TRBV5-1	TRBJ1-1
TGTGCCAGCAGCCCCCGAAAAGCGGGAGACACCGGGGAGCTGTTTTTT	CASSPRKAGDTGELFF	16	TRBD2	once	TRBV11-3	TRBJ2-2
TGTGCCAGCAGCTACCCGACAGTGAACACTGAAGCTTTCTTT	CASSYPTVNTEAFF	14	.	.	TRBV5-4	TRBJ1-1
TGTGCCAGCAGTTACTCACTAGTACAGCTCACTGAAGCTTTCTTT	CASSYSLVQLTEAFF	15	.	.	TRBV6-5	TRBJ1-1
TGTGCCACCAGTGAAGGGGCTTCCCTCTATGGCTACACCTTC	CATSEGASLYGYTF	14	.	.	TRBV24-1	TRBJ1-2
TGCGCCAGCAGCTTGGACGCAGGGAGGTACGGCTACACCTTC	CASSLDAGRYGYTF	14	.	.	TRBV5-1	TRBJ1-2
TGTGCCAGCTCACCCCCAAACGCAGGGTCAGGAGAAAAACTGTTTTTT	CASSPPNAGSGEKLFF	16	.	.	TRBV18	TRBJ1-4
TGTGCCAGTAGTAGAGGCGCCGGGACTAGCTATACTGAGCAGTTCTTC	CASSRGAGTSYTEQFF	16	TRBD2	.	TRBV19	TRBJ2-1
TGCAGCGTTGTTTATTCGGCGGGAGGCGGCACAGATACGCAGTATTTT	CSVVYSAGGGTDTQYF	16	TRBD2	.	TRBV29-1	TRBJ2-3
TGTGCCAGCAGCCTCCGGGGTGTGCAAGAGACCCAGTACTTC	CASSLRGVQETQYF	14	.	once	TRBV3-1/TRBV3-2	TRBJ2-5
TGTGCCACCAGGGAACAGGGGGCGGAGACCCAGTACTTC	CATREQGAETQYF	13	TRBD1	.	TRBV24-1	TRBJ2-5
TGTGCCAGCAGCTCCCCCGGTGGAGGAGCGGGAGGCCGCTACAATGAGCAGTTCTTC	CASSSPGGGAGGRYNEQFF	19	TRBD2	.	TRBV7-9	TRBJ2-1
TGTGCCAGTAGTATAGATCATACGGGAGGGCCCCAGCATTTT	CASSIDHTGGPQHF	14	.	.	TRBV19	TRBJ1-5
TGTGCCAGCTCACTCCCAGATCAGCCCCAGCATTTT	CASSLPDQPQHF	12	.	.	TRBV18	TRBJ1-5
TGCAGCGCACAAGGGGGACTAGCGGGAGGGCTCCGCTCCGGGGAGCTGTTTTTT	CSAQGGLAGGLRSGELFF	18	TRBD2	many	TRBV29-1	TRBJ2-2
TGCGCCAGCAGGTCAGTGGGAGGACCCAGCAATGAGCAGTTCTTC	CASRSVGGPSNEQFF	15	.	.	TRBV5-1	TRBJ2-1
TGTGCCAGCAGCCCGATGATACAGGGGCGAGACCTTGAAAAACTGTTTTTT	CASSPMIQGRDLEKLFF	17	TRBD1	.	TRBV5-6	TRBJ1-4
TGTGCCAGCAGCCAAGGACCTCTAGCGGGAGGTTCCCAGTTCTTC	CASSQGPLAGGSQFF	15	TRBD2	.	TRBV3-1/TRBV3-2	TRBJ2-1
TGTGCCAGCAGCCCTGACAGGGGACGGAACTACGAGCAGTACTTC	CASSPDRGRNYEQYF	15	TRBD1	.	TRBV27	TRBJ2-7
TGTGCCAGCAGCCTCCAACAATCTGGGGCCAACGTCCTGACTTTC	CASSLQQSGANVLTF	15	.	.	TRBV3-1/TRBV3-2	TRBJ2-6
TGTGCCAGCAGTTACTCCAGGGAGGGAGCTTTCTTT	CASSYSREGAFF	12	.	.	TRBV6-6	TRBJ1-1
TGTGCCAGCAGTTACGGGAGGAACACTGAAGCTTTCTTT	CASSYGRNTEAFF	13	.	.	TRBV6-5	TRBJ1-1
TGTGCCAGCAGCTTTCGGAGCGGTGGAGCTTTCTTT	CASSFRSGGAFF	12	.	.	TRBV11-2	TRBJ1-1
TGTGCCAGCCGACTCACAGGGGAAACCCGCTACACCTTC	CASRLTGETRYTF	13	TRBD1	.	TRBV18	TRBJ1-2
TGTGCCAGCAGTGGACTAGCGGGGTTGAGGGTGACCCAGTACTTC	CASSGLAGLRVTQYF	15	TRBD2	.	TRBV2	TRBJ2-5
TGTGCCTGGAAAGGGGGAGCCAAAAACATTCAGTACTTC	CAWKGGAKNIQYF	13	.	once	TRBV30	TRBJ2-4
TGTGCCAGCACCCCGCGTGGACGGGACTACACCGGGGAGCTGTTTTTT	CASTPRGRDYTGELFF	16	.	.	TRBV6-2/TRBV6-3	TRBJ2-2
TGCGCCAGCAGCCAAAGTACAGGTTCACTGTATGGCTACACCTTC	CASSQSTGSLYGYTF	15	.	.	TRBV4-1	TRBJ1-2
TGTGCCAGAAGCTTAAAGGAGGTCCGGACAGGGGGCTACGGGGAGCTGTTTTTT	CARSLKEVRTGGYGELFF	18	.	.	TRBV7-5	TRBJ2-2
TGTGCCAGCAGCGGCACCGGGACTACCACAGGGGAGCAGTACTTC	CASSGTGTTTGEQYF	15	.	.	TRBV5-6	TRBJ2-7
TGTGCCAGCAGCTTAGGAGTAACTGAAAAACTGTTTTTT	CASSLGVTEKLFF	13	.	.	TRBV11-1	TRBJ1-4
TGTGCCAGCAGCCAAGCCTCACCGGGAGAGCAGTTCTTC	CASSQASPGEQFF	13	.	.	TRBV3-1/TRBV3-2	TRBJ2-1
TGTGCCACGAGAGGAGGGGTTGGCACTGAAGCTTTCTTT	CATRGGVGTEAFF	13	.	.	TRBV7-2	TRBJ1-1
TGTGCCAGCAGTTTCAGGGAAAAAATGGGTTCCTACGAGCAGTACTTC	CASSFREKMGSYEQYF	16	.	.	TRBV27	TRBJ2-7
TGTGCCAGTAGTATAGCCGGGACTACTCAACAAGAGACCCAGTACTTC	CASSIAGTTQQETQYF	16	TRBD2	.	TRBV19	TRBJ2-5
TGTGCCAGCAGCTTGGATCTAGCGGGAGTTAACGAGCAGTACTTC	CASSLDLAGVNEQYF	15	TRBD2	.	TRBV5-5	TRBJ2-7
TGTGCCAGCAGTTTTCTTCGCTCCTATAATTCACCCCTCCACTTT	CASSFLRSYNSPLHF	15	.	.	TRBV27	TRBJ1-6
TGTGCCAGCAGCCCCGGGAGGGTCACAGATACGCAGTATTTT	CASSPGRVTDTQYF	14	TRBD2	.	TRBV27	TRBJ2-3
TGTGCCAGCAGTTTTGGGACAGGGGGCGAGCAGTACTTC	CASSFGTGGEQYF	13	TRBD1	.	TRBV12-3/TRBV12-4	TRBJ2-7
TGTGCCAGCAGTCCCCAAGGGGGTGAAAAACTGTTTTTT	CASSPQGGEKLFF	13	.	once	TRBV12-3/TRBV12-4	TRBJ1-4
TGCGCCAGCAGCCCCCTCGGGGCGGGGCAGTATGGCTACACCTTC	CASSPLGAGQYGYTF	15	.	.	TRBV5-1	TRBJ1-2
TGTGCCACCTCCCCAGGGGGCTATGCTGAAGCTTTCTTT	CATSPGGYAEAFF	13	TRBD1	.	TRBV24-1	TRBJ1-1